The 8 T cell receptor beta chains given below trace back to one sample, sequenced in a study of cytomegalovirus exposure and HLA in healthy donors. The study ran its PCR with 60 Vbeta and 13 Jbeta primers. TCRdb's copy holds only in-frame clones and misses some; the assay was immunoSEQ multiplex PCR. Its table records 100,000 to 150,000 clones. The sequenced sample consisted of PBMCs. These receptors all stem from a man between 18 and 35 years old in good health and CMV-seronegative.

The chain recombines TRBV4-3 with TRBJ2-1; 8 nucleotides line up with TRBD1. V shed 0 bases, J shed 2 bases, and the junction held 0 bases outside the gene matches. This CDR3 is built from 15 residues. Germline V CDR1 and CDR2: LGHNA, YSLEER. CDR3 residues: CASSQEGQAYNEQFF. CDR3 nucleotides: TGCGCCAGCAGCCAAGAGGGACAGGCCTACAATGAGCAGTTCTTC.

V gene TRBV28 combines with J gene TRBJ1-5; a weak D match, TRBD1 (5 bases). The CDR3 is made up of 18 amino acids. Germline V gene data show CDR1 as MDHEN and CDR2 as SYDVKM. Deletions cut 3 bases from V and 2 bases from J, with 20 bases between. This chain's CDR3 is CASSFQRPRVGGNQPQHF. CDR3 coding DNA: TGTGCCAGCAGTTTCCAGCGCCCCAGGGTCGGAGGCAATCAGCCCCAGCATTTT.

The chain links TRBV9 to TRBJ1-1, with D maybe TRBD1 (6 bases). Trimming shortened V by 4 bases and J by 3 bases, and 10 bases separated the two germline ends. The CDR3 contains 13 residues. CDR1 is SGDLS, CDR2 YYNGEE, per germline. CDR3 in DNA: TGTGCCAGCAGCACAGGGCTGCACACTGAAGCTTTCTTT. As protein: CASSTGLHTEAFF.

The J gene is TRBJ2-7, the V gene TRBV27; D uncertain. From germline, CDR1 is MNHEY and CDR2 SMNVEV (reference sequence). V was pared by 6 bases and J by 4 bases, with 13 bases between. The CDR3 runs 13 residues. The CDR3 region is CASSRRNDYEQYF. In nucleotides, the CDR3 is TGTGCCAGCAGCCGCAGGAACGATTACGAGCAGTACTTC.

This rearrangement joins TRBV7-9 to TRBJ1-1; D remains ambiguous. CDR1 and CDR2 from the germline V gene are SEHNR and FQNEAQ (reference sequence). There are 14 residues in the CDR3. Deletions cut 7 bases from V and 1 base from J, with 13 bases between. CDR3 in amino acids: CASTPGGKNTEAFF. CDR3 nucleotides: TGTGCCAGCACCCCGGGTGGCAAGAACACTGAAGCTTTCTTT.

This chain links TRBV7-3 with TRBJ2-2; TRBD2 matches at 14 bases. The CDR3 is 18 residues long. V lost 5 bases and J lost 6; bases outside the gene matches: 11. The germline gives CDR1 SGHTA, CDR2 FQGTGA. CDR3 loop: CASSPGPGLAGVAGELFF. In nucleotides, the CDR3 is TGTGCCAGCAGCCCGGGCCCGGGACTAGCGGGGGTCGCCGGGGAGCTGTTTTTT.

The chain carries TRBV28 and TRBJ1-1, with D maybe TRBD1 (6 bases). Trimming shortened V by 2 bases and J by 10 bases, and 23 bases separated the two germline ends. The CDR3 extends over 16 amino acids. Per the germline V gene, CDR1 is MDHEN and CDR2 is SYDVKM. In DNA form, the CDR3 reads TGTGCCAGCAGTTTACCAAACCATTACAGGGAGTTAGGAGCTTTCTTT. It yields the protein CASSLPNHYRELGAFF.

This chain uses TRBV2 with TRBJ2-3, with D possibly being TRBD2 (5 bases). The V end lost 7 bases, the J end lost 0 bases, and 11 bases lay between the germline ends. Per germline, CDR1 SNHLY and CDR2 FYNNEI. This CDR3 spans 14 amino acids. Here the CDR3 reads CASKPSSSTDTQYF. CDR3 nucleotide sequence: TGTGCCAGCAAGCCTAGCAGTAGCACAGATACGCAGTATTTT. The variable domain in full, with the rest retrieved from reference TRBV2 and TRBJ2-3, is EPEVTQTPSHQVTQMGQEVILRCVPISNHLYFYWYRQILGQKVEFLVSFYNNEISEKSEIFDDQFSVERPDGSNFTLKIRSTKLEDSAMYFCASKPSSSTDTQYFGPGTRLTVL.